This TCR beta chain was observed in a study of human T cells and chemical hapten exposure. Study details: Scalp application of diphenylcyclopropenone was performed weekly in patients across the entire approximately 23-week study.

Time point defined: patch test 3, about 24 weeks after DPC sensitization. Treatment of the sample: therapeutic diphenylcyclopropenone sensitization with weekly scalp DPC. The study enrolled 18 to 70-year-old alopecia patients suitable for DPC. This clonotype was observed a handful of times. Its antigen is unidentified. Study conclusions and caveats: Counts of expanded TCRs at PT1 were positively correlated with patch test score.

Germline V gene data show CDR1 as SGHRS and CDR2 as YFSETQ. The CDR3 is made up of 14 amino acids. V was cut by 0 bases and J by 7 bases, with 13 bases left in between. TCRdb fed the RACE reads into MiXCR, producing one record per CDR3 protein. Seen here are tens of thousands of distinct CDR3 sequences, more than 9.5% observed once, and the top ten hold roughly 15%. The chain couples TRBV5-1 to TRBJ1-2; D is undetermined. The TCR sequence derives from a middle-aged woman with alopecia areata. Some clones in this sample may be carry-over from other donors' samples. The sequenced sample was whole blood, obtained in connection with sensitization to the hapten diphenylcyclopropenone (DPC). The CDR3 DNA is TGCGCCAGCAGCTTGGATAGAAGGGATGTTGGCTACACCTTC. Amino acid sequence: CASSLDRRDVGYTF. Filled out from reference TRBV5-1 and TRBJ1-2, the complete variable domain reads KAGVTQTPRYLIKTRGQQVTLSCSPISGHRSVSWYQQTPGQGLQFLFEYFSETQRNKGNFPGRFSGRQFSNSRSEMNVSTLELGDSALYLCASSLDRRDVGYTFGSGTRLTVV.